The sample holds a few counts of the clone carrying this TCR beta chain. These data are taken from a study of blood T cells in healthy people across ages. The CDR3 consists of 17 residues. A second roughly 6 to 12 cycle PCR used barcoded and J-beta primers. A minimum of 3 million CDR3-containing paired-end reads was obtained for each sample. TCRdb re-called the 5' RACE reads through MiXCR, storing one row per CDR3 protein. The repertoire holds roughly 1.6 million distinct CDR3 sequences, 34% seen once, with around 11% in the top ten. This receptor was taken from a woman aged 25-40 years in good health. The source material was blood. This sequence joins TRBV21-1 and TRBJ1-5; whether TRBD1, the table's D call, matches the DNA was not checked. TRBV21-1 is noted as a pseudogene. CDR3 nucleotide sequence: TGTGCCAGCAGCACACAGGGGGAGGCCCTTAGCAATCAGCCCCAGCATTTT. Encoded protein: CASSTQGEALSNQPQHF.